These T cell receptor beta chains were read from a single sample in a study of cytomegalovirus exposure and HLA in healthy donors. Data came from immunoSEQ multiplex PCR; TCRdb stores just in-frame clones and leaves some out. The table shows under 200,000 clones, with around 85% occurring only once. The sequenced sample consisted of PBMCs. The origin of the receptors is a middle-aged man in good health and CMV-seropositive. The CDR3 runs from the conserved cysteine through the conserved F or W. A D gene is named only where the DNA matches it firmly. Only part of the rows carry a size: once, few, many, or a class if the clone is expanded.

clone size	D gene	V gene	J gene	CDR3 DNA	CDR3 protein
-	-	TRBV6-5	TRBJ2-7	TGTGCCAGCAGCCCAAGGGGGTCTCGCCACGAGCAGTACTTC	CASSPRGSRHEQYF
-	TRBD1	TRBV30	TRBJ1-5	TGTGCCTGGAGGACAGGGCCGAATCAGCCCCAGCATTTT	CAWRTGPNQPQHF
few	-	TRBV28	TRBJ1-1	TGTGCCAGCAGCGTGTTCGGGATGAACACTGAAGCTTTCTTT	CASSVFGMNTEAFF
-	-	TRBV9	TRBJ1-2	TGTGCCAGCAGCGTGGCGACAGCTTCTAACTATGGCTACACCTTC	CASSVATASNYGYTF
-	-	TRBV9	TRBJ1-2	TGTGCCAGCAGCCCTCAGGGCAGTTCCTCCTATGGCTACACCTTC	CASSPQGSSSYGYTF
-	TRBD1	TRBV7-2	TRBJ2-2	TGTGCCAGCAGCGCGAATTTACAGGGGATCGGGGAGCTGTTTTTT	CASSANLQGIGELFF
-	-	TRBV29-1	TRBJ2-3	TGCAGCGTTGAACTTCTACTAGCCACAGATACGCAGTATTTT	CSVELLLATDTQYF
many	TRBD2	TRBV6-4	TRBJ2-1	TGTGCCAGCAGTGACACTAGCGGGGGGTACAATGAGCAGTTCTTC	CASSDTSGGYNEQFF
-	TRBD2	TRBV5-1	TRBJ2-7	TGCGCCAGCAGCGCGGGACTAGCGGGGCCCTACGAGCAGTACTTC	CASSAGLAGPYEQYF
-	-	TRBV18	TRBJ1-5	TGTGCCAGCTCAGACTCAGGGGTGGGAAATCAGCCCCAGCATTTT	CASSDSGVGNQPQHF
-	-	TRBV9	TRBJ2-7	TGTGCCAGCAGCGTAGAGGGACAGTGGCCGGTCGGGACTCTCTACGAGCAGTACTTC	CASSVEGQWPVGTLYEQYF
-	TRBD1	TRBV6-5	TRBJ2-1	TGTGCCAGCAGTTACGTGACAGGGGCCTACAATGAGCAGTTCTTC	CASSYVTGAYNEQFF
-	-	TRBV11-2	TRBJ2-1	TGTGCCAGCAGCCCGGGTGGGTCCTACAATGAGCAGTTCTTC	CASSPGGSYNEQFF
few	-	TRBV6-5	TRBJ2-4	TGTGCCAGCAGCCCCGTGGGGGGGCTTAAAAACATTCAGTACTTC	CASSPVGGLKNIQYF
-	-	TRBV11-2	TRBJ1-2	TGTGCCAGCAGCCGAGAGCGGGGGCGTATCGAAGGCTACACCTTC	CASSRERGRIEGYTF
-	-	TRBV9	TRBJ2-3	TGTGCCAGCAGCGTAGAGGGGGATACGCAGTATTTT	CASSVEGDTQYF
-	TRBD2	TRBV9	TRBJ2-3	TGTGCCAGCAGCGTCGGGACTAGCGGGGGGGCGGTAGATACGCAGTATTTT	CASSVGTSGGAVDTQYF
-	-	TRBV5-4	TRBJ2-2	TGTGCCAGCAGCTTGGCCGTAGGGGAGCTGTTTTTT	CASSLAVGELFF
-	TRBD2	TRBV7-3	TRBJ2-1	TGTGCCAGCAGCTTAATTAGCGGGGGGCCCTCCAATGAGCAGTTCTTC	CASSLISGGPSNEQFF
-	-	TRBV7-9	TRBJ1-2	TGTGCCAGCAGCTCTCAGGCATCCTATGGCTACACCTTC	CASSSQASYGYTF
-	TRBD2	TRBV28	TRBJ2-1	TGTGCCAGCAGTCCCAATCGCGGACTAGCGGGCCCCTACAATGAGCAGTTCTTC	CASSPNRGLAGPYNEQFF
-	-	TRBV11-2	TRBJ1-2	TGTGCCAGCAGTCTCGGTACAGGGACTGGCTACACCTTC	CASSLGTGTGYTF
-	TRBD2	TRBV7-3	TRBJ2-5	TGTGCCAGCAGCCCCAGCGGGGGGCAAGAGACCCAGTACTTC	CASSPSGGQETQYF
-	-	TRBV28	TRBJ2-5	TGTGCCAGCAGTTCGGGAGCCGGAGGGGAGACCCAGTACTTC	CASSSGAGGETQYF
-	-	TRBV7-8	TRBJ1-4	TGTGCCAGCAGCTTAGGCGGTAGCAATGAAAAACTGTTTTTT	CASSLGGSNEKLFF
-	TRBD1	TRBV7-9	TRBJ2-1	TGTGCCAGCAGCTTTTATGACAGGGTAGTCTACAATGAGCAGTTCTTC	CASSFYDRVVYNEQFF
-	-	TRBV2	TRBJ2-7	TGTGCCAGCAGTGAGGACAGCTCCTACGAGCAGTACTTC	CASSEDSSYEQYF
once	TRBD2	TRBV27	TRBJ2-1	TGTGCCAGCAGTCGGGGGGGGCACTACAATGAGCAGTTCTTC	CASSRGGHYNEQFF
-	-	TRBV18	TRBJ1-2	TGTGCCAGCTCACCACCGCAGGAGGATGGCTACACCTTC	CASSPPQEDGYTF
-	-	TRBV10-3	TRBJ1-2	TGTGCCATCAGTTTAGAGGAGAACTATGGCTACACCTTC	CAISLEENYGYTF
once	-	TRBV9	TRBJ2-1	TGTGCCAGCAGCCGCTACAGTGAAGACTCCTACAATGAGCAGTTCTTC	CASSRYSEDSYNEQFF
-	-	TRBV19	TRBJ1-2	TGTGCCAGTAGTGGACCCGGGGAGGCTAACTATGGCTACACCTTC	CASSGPGEANYGYTF
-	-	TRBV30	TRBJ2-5	TGTGCCTGGAGTGCCCAGGTCGGAGGTAAAGAGACCCAGTACTTC	CAWSAQVGGKETQYF
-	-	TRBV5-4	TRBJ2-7	TGTGCCAGCAGCTTGCCCGGGAGTTCCTACGAGCAGTACTTC	CASSLPGSSYEQYF
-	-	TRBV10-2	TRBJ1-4	TGCGCCAGCAGTGACAGGGCCGGTGAAAAACTGTTTTTT	CASSDRAGEKLFF
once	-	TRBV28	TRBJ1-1	TGTGCCAGCAGCGTGAAGTGGGGGCAGGTTGAAGCTTTCTTT	CASSVKWGQVEAFF
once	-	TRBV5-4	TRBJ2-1	TGTGCCAGCAGCTTAGTTTCCTCAGGGTACAATGAGCAGTTCTTC	CASSLVSSGYNEQFF
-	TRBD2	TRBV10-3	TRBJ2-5	TGTGCCATCAGTGAGTCCCGAACTAGCGCTTCACAAGAGACCCAGTACTTC	CAISESRTSASQETQYF
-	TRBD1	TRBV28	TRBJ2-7	TGTGCCACCCACCGACAGGGGGATTCCTACGAGCAGTACTTC	CATHRQGDSYEQYF
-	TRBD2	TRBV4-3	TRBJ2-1	TGCGCCAGCAGCGTCCGACTAGCGGGGGGGCATGAGCAGTTCTTC	CASSVRLAGGHEQFF
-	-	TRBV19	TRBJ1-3	TGTGCCAGTACCGCGAGGGGGGGGGCGCGGAACACCATATATTTT	CASTARGGARNTIYF
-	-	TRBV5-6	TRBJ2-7	TGTACCAGCAGCTTACAGGGCTACGAGCAGTACTTC	CTSSLQGYEQYF
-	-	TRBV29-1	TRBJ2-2	TGCAGCGCAAAAAACACCGGGGAGCTGTTTTTT	CSAKNTGELFF
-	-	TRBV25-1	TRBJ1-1	TGTGCCAGCAAGAACCAGGGGAACACTGAAGCTTTCTTT	CASKNQGNTEAFF
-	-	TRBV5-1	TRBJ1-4	TGCGCCAGCAGCCTCGGGACAATCGCAACTAATGAAAAACTGTTTTTT	CASSLGTIATNEKLFF